Following are 6 T cell receptor beta chains from one sample sequenced in a study of cytomegalovirus exposure and HLA in healthy donors. PCR primers comprised 60 Vbeta and 13 Jbeta primers. Profiling relied on immunoSEQ multiplex PCR, and the TCRdb table lists in-frame clones only, not all of them. The profile covers about 140,000 clones, with over 70% appearing a single time and just over 4.5% taken by the ten largest. The sequencing input was PBMCs. These receptors were collected from a man in his forties or fifties in good health and CMV-seronegative.

CDR3 residues: CASSPLPGLAGTQETQYF. The CDR3, as DNA: TGTGCCAGCTCACCACTACCTGGACTAGCGGGGACCCAAGAGACCCAGTACTTC. The chain employs TRBV18 and TRBJ2-5, with 12 bases fitting TRBD2. The CDR3 contains 18 residues. The germline V gene has CDR1 KGHSH and CDR2 LQKENI. The trim removed 1 base at V and 1 base at J, leaving 7 bases unmatched.

The chain joins TRBV7-3 to TRBJ2-5; TRBD1 might be the D (6 bases). CDR1 and CDR2 from the germline V gene are SGHTA and FQGTGA. Trimming shortened V by 2 bases and J by 3 bases, and 16 bases separated the two germline ends. CDR3 length equals 16 residues. The CDR3 here is CASSLPTGTKEETQYF. In DNA, the CDR3 is TGTGCCAGCAGCTTACCTACCGGGACAAAGGAAGAGACCCAGTACTTC.

This clone was seen more than once but under ten times. The gene calls are TRBV4-3 and TRBJ2-3, with no clear D. The germline V gene encodes CDR1 LGHNA and CDR2 YSLEER. This CDR3 comprises 12 residues. V was trimmed by 5 bases and J by 2 bases, leaving 5 bases between them. The CDR3: CASSFNTDTQYF. CDR3 sequence (DNA): TGCGCCAGCAGCTTCAACACAGATACGCAGTATTTT.

The V gene is TRBV5-6, the J gene TRBJ1-3; D perhaps matches TRBD1 (5 bases). The germline V gene encodes CDR1 SGHDT and CDR2 YYEEEE. V lost 2 bases to trimming and J lost 0 bases, with 6 bases between them. The CDR3 contains 14 residues. The CDR3 DNA reads TGTGCCAGCAGCTTAAGGGGCTCTGGAAACACCATATATTTT. This gives the protein CASSLRGSGNTIYF.

CDR3 protein: CASSVDRPNNEQFF. The CDR3 DNA reads as TGTGCCAGCAGCGTCGACAGGCCTAACAATGAGCAGTTCTTC. The V and J genes are TRBV7-9 and TRBJ2-1; possibly TRBD1 for D (6 bases). Between the trimmed V and J ends, which lost 5 bases and 5 bases, there was a span of 13 bases. From germline, CDR1 is SEHNR and CDR2 FQNEAQ (reference sequence). The CDR3 length is 14 residues.

This chain uses TRBV19 with TRBJ1-5; D is perhaps TRBD1 (5 bases). The CDR3 has 15 residues. V was clipped by 8 bases and J by 3 bases, with 17 bases between them. Looked up from germline, CDR1 is LNHDA and CDR2 is SQIVND (reference sequence). The CDR3 bases are TGTGCCAGTTCAGCACAGGCTTTACTCAATCAGCCCCAGCATTTT. Translated, it gives CASSAQALLNQPQHF.